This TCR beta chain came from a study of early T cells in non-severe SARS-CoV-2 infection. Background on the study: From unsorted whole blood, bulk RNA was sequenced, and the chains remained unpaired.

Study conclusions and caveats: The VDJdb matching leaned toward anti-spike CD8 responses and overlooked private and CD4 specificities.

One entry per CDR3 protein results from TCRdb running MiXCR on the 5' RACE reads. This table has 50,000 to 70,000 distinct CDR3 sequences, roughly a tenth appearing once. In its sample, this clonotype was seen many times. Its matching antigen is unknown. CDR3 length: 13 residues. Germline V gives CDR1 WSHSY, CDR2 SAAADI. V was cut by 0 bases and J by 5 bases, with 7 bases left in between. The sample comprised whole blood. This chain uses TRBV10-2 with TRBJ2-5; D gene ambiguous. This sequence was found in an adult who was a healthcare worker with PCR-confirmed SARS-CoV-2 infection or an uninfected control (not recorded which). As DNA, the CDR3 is TGCGCCAGCAGTGAGTCCCCTTGGGAGACCCAGTACTTC. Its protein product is CASSESPWETQYF.